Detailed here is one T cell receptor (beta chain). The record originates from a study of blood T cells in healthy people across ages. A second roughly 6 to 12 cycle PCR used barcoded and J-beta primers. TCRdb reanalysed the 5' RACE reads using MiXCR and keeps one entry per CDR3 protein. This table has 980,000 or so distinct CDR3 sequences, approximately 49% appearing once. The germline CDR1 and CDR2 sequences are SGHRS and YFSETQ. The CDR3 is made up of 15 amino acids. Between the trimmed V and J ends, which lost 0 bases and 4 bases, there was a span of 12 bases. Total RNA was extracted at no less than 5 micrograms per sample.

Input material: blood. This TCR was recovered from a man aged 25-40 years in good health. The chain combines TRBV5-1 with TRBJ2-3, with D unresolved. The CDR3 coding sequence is TGCGCCAGCAGCTTGGAAGGTGTTGGGGCAGATACGCAGTATTTT. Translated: CASSLEGVGADTQYF.